This TCR beta chain emerged from a study of T-cell reconstitution after alpha-beta-depleted transplantation in children. Broader study findings: The authors attributed T-cell counts and diversity one year after transplant mostly to newly produced T cells.

This clonotype was seen many times. The antigen is not known. J gave up 7 bases and V 7 bases, and 9 bases lay outside the gene matches. The V gene's germline CDR1 is SGHRS and CDR2 YFSETQ. This CDR3 spans 14 amino acids. Preparation of the TCRbeta library was carried out with unique molecular identifiers. TCRdb reanalysed the PCR reads using MiXCR and keeps one entry per CDR3 protein. The sample lists around 490,000 distinct CDR3 sequences; roughly an eighth were seen once. Sample: PBMCs, mostly from graft donor cells, taken 180 days after TCRalphabeta/CD19-depleted stem cell transplant. The sequence derives from a female patient between 2 and 15 years old who had a stem cell transplant for aplastic anemia, so the T cells may come from the graft donor. The V call is TRBV5-1, the J call TRBJ2-2; TRBD2 agrees at 8 bases. Here the CDR3 DNA reads TGCGCCAGCTCCCCAGCGGGAGATCACGGGGAGCTGTTTTTT. Translated: CASSPAGDHGELFF. Filled out from reference TRBV5-1 and TRBJ2-2, the complete variable domain reads KAGVTQTPRYLIKTRGQQVTLSCSPISGHRSVSWYQQTPGQGLQFLFEYFSETQRNKGNFPGRFSGRQFSNSRSEMNVSTLELGDSALYLCASSPAGDHGELFFGEGSRLTVL.